Below, one TCR beta chain is given with its context. Antigen unknown. Other DNA sequences in this sample translate to the same CDR3. The junction had 2 bases not matched to a gene; V was cut back by 3 bases and J by 1 base. The CDR3 is made up of 16 amino acids. Germline V gives CDR1 KGHSH, CDR2 LQKENI. This record comes from a study of shared clonotypes between healthy human individuals. The repertoire was sequenced with immunoSEQ multiplex PCR; TCRdb's copy has only in-frame clones and lacks some. The sample holds some 2.3 million clones, approximately 95% seen once. Every donor was a Caucasian adult from Nashville, Tennessee. Study conclusions and caveats: Generally, naive subsets came out with larger estimated richness than memory subsets.

The sample consisted of naive CD4+ T cells from PBMCs. Subset defined: CD45RA+ positively selected. This chain uses TRBV18 with TRBJ2-2; 10 bases map to TRBD2. This clonotype was sampled from a man between 18 and 35 years old in good health. Some clones in this sample may be carry-over from other donors' samples. CDR3 in amino acids: CASSPWTSGNTGELFF. As DNA, the CDR3 is TGTGCCAGCTCACCGTGGACTAGCGGGAACACCGGGGAGCTGTTTTTT.